The rows below give T cell receptor beta chains drawn from one sample of a study of T cells expressing NK-cell markers. Following a re-call of the 5' RACE reads, TCRdb has one entry per CDR3 protein and lacks DNA. The sample table includes over 150,000 distinct CDR3 sequences. The sample comprised blood T cells: a sorted CD56 or NKG2C T cell subset, CD4+ or CD8+ T cells, or bulk PBMC T cells (not recorded which). The source is a man between 18 and 69 years old in good health. The CDR3 runs from the conserved cysteine through the conserved F or W.

v_gene: TRBV20-1; j_gene: TRBJ2-1; CDR3aa: CSGKNWTDYNEQFF
v_gene: TRBV28; j_gene: TRBJ2-3; CDR3aa: CASSPGLAPDTDTQYF
v_gene: TRBV7-6; j_gene: TRBJ2-1; CDR3aa: CASSSGVAASYNEQFF
v_gene: TRBV3-1; j_gene: TRBJ2-1; CDR3aa: CASSQGTSGEPYNEQFF
v_gene: TRBV7-8; j_gene: TRBJ2-1; CDR3aa: CASSATSGGRYEQFF
v_gene: TRBV9; j_gene: TRBJ1-3; CDR3aa: CASSVASGNTIYF
v_gene: TRBV19; j_gene: TRBJ1-1; CDR3aa: CASSIAARQEAFF
v_gene: TRBV4-1; j_gene: TRBJ2-7; CDR3aa: CASSPKGTGAYEQYF
v_gene: TRBV12-3/TRBV12-4; j_gene: TRBJ2-7; CDR3aa: CASRKGQRYEQYF
v_gene: TRBV30; j_gene: TRBJ2-5; CDR3aa: CAWSADGLLQETQYF
v_gene: TRBV4-1; j_gene: TRBJ2-5; CDR3aa: CASSQDLAGSETQYF
v_gene: TRBV13; j_gene: TRBJ2-7; CDR3aa: CASSLGLRGKEQYF
v_gene: TRBV5-6; j_gene: TRBJ1-2; CDR3aa: CASSMTDRVFYGYTF
v_gene: TRBV10-3; j_gene: TRBJ2-3; CDR3aa: CAISESEERGVDTQYF
v_gene: TRBV5-1; j_gene: TRBJ2-7; CDR3aa: CASSSRGGLTYEQYF
v_gene: TRBV7-9; j_gene: TRBJ1-3; CDR3aa: CASSGGVTIYF
v_gene: TRBV29-1; j_gene: TRBJ2-1; CDR3aa: CSVVDRGSHEQFF
v_gene: TRBV5-1; j_gene: TRBJ2-3; CDR3aa: CASSLSGTTDTQYF
v_gene: TRBV27; j_gene: TRBJ2-3; CDR3aa: CASSSPTGNRADTQYF
v_gene: TRBV27; j_gene: TRBJ1-2; CDR3aa: CASRPTGGAFGGYTF
v_gene: TRBV27; j_gene: TRBJ2-7; CDR3aa: CASSLSGREFEQYF
v_gene: TRBV14; j_gene: TRBJ2-7; CDR3aa: CASSQGVTGASYEQYF
v_gene: TRBV6-2/TRBV6-3; j_gene: TRBJ1-2; CDR3aa: CASSYSNPPAGTDTYGYTF
v_gene: TRBV2; j_gene: TRBJ1-1; CDR3aa: CASSVPTGVGGNTEAFF
v_gene: TRBV7-9; j_gene: TRBJ2-7; CDR3aa: CASSSARGPDEQYF
v_gene: TRBV6-1; j_gene: TRBJ2-7; CDR3aa: CASSASGASSYEQYF
v_gene: TRBV2; j_gene: TRBJ2-7; CDR3aa: CASSKTRASSYEQYF
v_gene: TRBV27; j_gene: TRBJ2-7; CDR3aa: CASSLSGQGPSYEQYF
v_gene: TRBV20-1; j_gene: TRBJ2-7; CDR3aa: CSATIGGERQYF
v_gene: TRBV21-1; j_gene: TRBJ1-3; CDR3aa: CASSKGGKRGRRYTIYF
v_gene: TRBV13; j_gene: TRBJ2-3; CDR3aa: CASSSPTGTGDSTSTDTQYF
v_gene: TRBV13; j_gene: TRBJ2-7; CDR3aa: CASSSGGGTYEQYF
v_gene: TRBV24-1; j_gene: TRBJ1-5; CDR3aa: CATSDRQHNQPQHF
v_gene: TRBV14; j_gene: TRBJ2-7; CDR3aa: CASSQDPSQRYGSYEQYF
v_gene: TRBV2; j_gene: TRBJ2-1; CDR3aa: CASRAGQGSYNEQFF
v_gene: TRBV27; j_gene: TRBJ2-7; CDR3aa: CASSLAGGANEQYF